This entry describes one T cell receptor (beta chain). The antigen remains unidentified. This entry comes from a study of cytomegalovirus exposure and HLA in healthy donors. The PCR contained 60 Vbeta and 13 Jbeta primers. Profiling relied on immunoSEQ multiplex PCR, and the TCRdb table lists in-frame clones only, not all of them. The sample holds about 230,000 clones, about 85% seen once. Study-level findings and limits: Most TCR sequences proved rare, with some public TCRs found in many donors. Several of the most significant clusters were apparently associated with common viral pathogens in a later analysis.

V shed 4 bases and J 0 bases; nucleotides not matched to a gene: 4. The CDR3 covers 14 residues. The germline V gene has CDR1 SGHRS and CDR2 YFSETQ. The rearrangement links TRBV5-1 to TRBJ2-7; the match to TRBD1 covers 7 bases. Sequenced sample: PBMCs. This sequence originates from a human donor in good health. The CDR3: CASSVRDSSYEQYF. For the CDR3, the DNA is TGCGCCAGCAGCGTCCGGGACAGCTCCTACGAGCAGTACTTC.